This T cell receptor (beta chain) comes out of a study of T-cell reconstitution after alpha-beta-depleted transplantation in children. TCRbeta library construction was performed incorporating unique molecular identifiers. TCRdb called the PCR reads again in MiXCR, with one record for every CDR3 protein. In the table there are 420,000 or so distinct CDR3 sequences, 11% of which are singletons. The sequence was obtained from a human donor who donated a stem cell graft to a child with acute myeloid leukemia. Sequences were derived from PBMCs from the stem cell graft donor, sampled from the stem cell graft.

The CDR3 loop reads CASSLRGGRSRYEQYF. The CDR3 coding sequence is TGTGCCAGCAGCCTACGTGGCGGGAGGAGCAGGTACGAGCAGTACTTC. V usage is TRBV3-1 and J usage is TRBJ2-7; TRBD2 aligns across 8 bases. CDR1 LGHDT and CDR2 YNNKEL come from the germline V gene (reference sequence). Trimming took 4 bases from V and 4 from J; bases not matched to a gene: 12. CDR3 length: 16 amino acids.